This is a list of T cell receptor beta chains from one sample in a study of blood T cells in healthy people across ages. TCRdb itself ran the 5' RACE reads through MiXCR, one entry per CDR3 protein. This table holds about 640,000 distinct CDR3 sequences, approximately 40% found once. Sequencing input: blood. These receptors came from a man older than 75 in good health. Each CDR3 is given with its conserved first and last residue. The D gene is left open where the match is weak. The listing skips clone size in some rows; elsewhere it reads once, few, many or a size class.

V	D	J	size	DNA	CDR3
TRBV29-1	TRBD2	TRBJ2-1	many	TGCAGCGTCCAGGGACTAGGTGGTAATGAGCAGTTCTTC	CSVQGLGGNEQFF
TRBV20-1	NA	TRBJ2-1	many	TGCAGTGCTACAGGGGAGCGTGAGCAGTTCTTC	CSATGEREQFF
TRBV2	NA	TRBJ1-6	NA	TGTGCCAGCAGTGTTTATCCCCAAAATTCACCCCTCCACTTT	CASSVYPQNSPLHF
TRBV27	NA	TRBJ2-3	NA	TGTGCCAGCAGTTCCGGGTTTACGGCAGATACGCAGTATTTT	CASSSGFTADTQYF
TRBV6-1	NA	TRBJ1-1	NA	TGTGCCAGCAGTGCAGGCAGATTCTTTGAAGCTTTCTTT	CASSAGRFFEAFF
TRBV13	NA	TRBJ2-7	NA	TGTGCCAGCAGCTCGGGGTTCTCCGAGCAGTACTTC	CASSSGFSEQYF
TRBV20-1	NA	TRBJ2-5	few	TGCAGTGCTAGGAGCCCGCCTCAAGAGACCCAGTACTTC	CSARSPPQETQYF
TRBV20-1	TRBD2	TRBJ2-1	NA	TGCAGTGCTGCTAGTGGGGGGGGTATAGGCAATGAGCAGTTCTTC	CSAASGGGIGNEQFF
TRBV7-2	NA	TRBJ2-5	NA	TGTGCCAGCAGCCCTACGGGTAATAGCGGCGGGGAGCAGTACTTC	CASSPTGNSGGEQYF
TRBV2	TRBD1	TRBJ2-3	NA	TGTGCCAGCAGTGTGGACAGGGGATCGGATACGCAGTATTTT	CASSVDRGSDTQYF
TRBV10-1	NA	TRBJ1-6	NA	TGCGCCAGCACTCATGGGGGGAAACGTTCACCCCTCCACTTT	CASTHGGKRSPLHF
TRBV29-1	NA	TRBJ2-1	many	TGCAGCGTAAGGGTGGTGGATGAGCAGTTCTTC	CSVRVVDEQFF
TRBV18	NA	TRBJ2-7	many	TGTGCCAGCTCACCCTCGACAGCGGGCAGGCTCGAGCAGTACTTC	CASSPSTAGRLEQYF
TRBV7-2	NA	TRBJ2-4	few	TGTGCCAGCAGCTTAGCCGAAGGGGGAGCCAAAAACATTCAGTACTTC	CASSLAEGGAKNIQYF
TRBV6-1	NA	TRBJ2-5	NA	TGTGCCAGCAGTGAATTCAGGGACAATGAGCAGTACTTC	CASSEFRDNEQYF
TRBV20-1	NA	TRBJ2-7	few	TGCAGTGCTAGAGACTGGACAGTGGCGACCTACGAGCAGTACTTC	CSARDWTVATYEQYF
TRBV29-1	NA	TRBJ2-7	many	TGCAGCGTTGAAGCCCAGTCCGGATACGAGCAGTACTTC	CSVEAQSGYEQYF